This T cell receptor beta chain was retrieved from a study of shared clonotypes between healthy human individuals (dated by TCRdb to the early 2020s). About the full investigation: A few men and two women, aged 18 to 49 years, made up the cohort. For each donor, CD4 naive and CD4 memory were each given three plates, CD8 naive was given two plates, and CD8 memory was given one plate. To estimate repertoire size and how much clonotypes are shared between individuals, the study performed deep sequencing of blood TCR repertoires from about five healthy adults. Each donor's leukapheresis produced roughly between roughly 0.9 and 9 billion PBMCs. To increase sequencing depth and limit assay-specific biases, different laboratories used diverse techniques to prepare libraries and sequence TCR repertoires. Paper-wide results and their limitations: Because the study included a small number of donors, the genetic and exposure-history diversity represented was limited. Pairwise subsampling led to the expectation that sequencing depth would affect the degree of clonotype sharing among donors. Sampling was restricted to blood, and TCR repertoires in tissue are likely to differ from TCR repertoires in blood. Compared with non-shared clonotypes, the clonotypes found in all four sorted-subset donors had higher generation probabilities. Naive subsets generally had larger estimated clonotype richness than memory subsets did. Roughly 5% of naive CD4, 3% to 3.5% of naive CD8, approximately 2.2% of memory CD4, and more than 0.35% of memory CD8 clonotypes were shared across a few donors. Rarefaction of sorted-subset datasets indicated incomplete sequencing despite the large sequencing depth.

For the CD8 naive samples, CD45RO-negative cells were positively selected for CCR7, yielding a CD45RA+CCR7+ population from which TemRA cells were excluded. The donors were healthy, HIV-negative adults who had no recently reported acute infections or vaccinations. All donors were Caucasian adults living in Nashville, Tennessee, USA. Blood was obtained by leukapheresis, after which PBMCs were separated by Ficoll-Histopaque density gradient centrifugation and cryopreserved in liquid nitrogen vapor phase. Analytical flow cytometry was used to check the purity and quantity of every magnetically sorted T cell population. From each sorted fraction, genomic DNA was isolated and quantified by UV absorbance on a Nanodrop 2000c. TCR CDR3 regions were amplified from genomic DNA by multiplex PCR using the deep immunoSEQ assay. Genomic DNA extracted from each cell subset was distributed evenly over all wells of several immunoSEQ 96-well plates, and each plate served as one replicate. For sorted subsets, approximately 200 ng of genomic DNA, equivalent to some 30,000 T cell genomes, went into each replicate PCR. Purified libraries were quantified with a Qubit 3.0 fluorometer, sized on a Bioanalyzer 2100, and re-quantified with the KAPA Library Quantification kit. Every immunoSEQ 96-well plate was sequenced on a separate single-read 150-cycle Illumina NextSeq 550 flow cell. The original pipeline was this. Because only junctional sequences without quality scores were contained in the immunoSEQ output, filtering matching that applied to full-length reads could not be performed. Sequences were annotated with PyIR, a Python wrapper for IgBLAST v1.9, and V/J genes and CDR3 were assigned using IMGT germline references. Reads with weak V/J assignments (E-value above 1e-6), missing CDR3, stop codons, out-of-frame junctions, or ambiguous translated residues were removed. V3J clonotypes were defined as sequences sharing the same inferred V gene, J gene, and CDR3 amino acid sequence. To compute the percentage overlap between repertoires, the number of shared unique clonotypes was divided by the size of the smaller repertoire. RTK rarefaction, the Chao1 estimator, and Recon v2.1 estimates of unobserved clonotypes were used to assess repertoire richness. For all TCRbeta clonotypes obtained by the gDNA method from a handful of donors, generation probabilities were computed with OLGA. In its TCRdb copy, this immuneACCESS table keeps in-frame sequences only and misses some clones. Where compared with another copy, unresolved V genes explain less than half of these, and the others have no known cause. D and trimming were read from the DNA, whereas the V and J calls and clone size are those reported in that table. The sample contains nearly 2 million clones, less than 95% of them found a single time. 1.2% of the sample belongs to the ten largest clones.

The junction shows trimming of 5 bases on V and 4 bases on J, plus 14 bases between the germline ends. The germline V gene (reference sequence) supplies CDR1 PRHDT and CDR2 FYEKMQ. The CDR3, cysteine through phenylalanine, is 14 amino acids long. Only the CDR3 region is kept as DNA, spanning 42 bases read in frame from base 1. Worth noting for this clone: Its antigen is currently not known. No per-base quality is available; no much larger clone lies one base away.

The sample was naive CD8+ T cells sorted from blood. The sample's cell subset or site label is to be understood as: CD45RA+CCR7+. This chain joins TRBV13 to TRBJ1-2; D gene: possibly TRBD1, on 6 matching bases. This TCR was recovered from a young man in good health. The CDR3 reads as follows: CASSPPGALYGYTF. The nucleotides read TGTGCCAGCAGCCCTCCGGGGGCCCTCTATGGCTACACCTTC.